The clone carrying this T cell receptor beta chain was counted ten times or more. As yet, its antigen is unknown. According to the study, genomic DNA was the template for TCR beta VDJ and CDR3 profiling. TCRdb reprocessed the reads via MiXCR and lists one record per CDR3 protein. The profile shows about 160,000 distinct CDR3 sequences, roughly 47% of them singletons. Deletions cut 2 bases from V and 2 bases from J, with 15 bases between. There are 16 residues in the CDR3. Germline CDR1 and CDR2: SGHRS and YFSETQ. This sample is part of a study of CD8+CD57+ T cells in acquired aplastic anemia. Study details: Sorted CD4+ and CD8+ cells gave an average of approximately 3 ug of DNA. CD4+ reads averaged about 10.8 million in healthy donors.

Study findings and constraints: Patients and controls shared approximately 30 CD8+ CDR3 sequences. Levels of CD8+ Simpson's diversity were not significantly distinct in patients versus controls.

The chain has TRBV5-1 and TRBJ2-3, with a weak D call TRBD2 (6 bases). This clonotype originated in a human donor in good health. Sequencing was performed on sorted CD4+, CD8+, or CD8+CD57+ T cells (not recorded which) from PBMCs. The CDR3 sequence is CASSFQVAELTDTQYF. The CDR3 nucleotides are TGCGCCAGCAGCTTCCAGGTAGCGGAGCTCACAGATACGCAGTATTTT.